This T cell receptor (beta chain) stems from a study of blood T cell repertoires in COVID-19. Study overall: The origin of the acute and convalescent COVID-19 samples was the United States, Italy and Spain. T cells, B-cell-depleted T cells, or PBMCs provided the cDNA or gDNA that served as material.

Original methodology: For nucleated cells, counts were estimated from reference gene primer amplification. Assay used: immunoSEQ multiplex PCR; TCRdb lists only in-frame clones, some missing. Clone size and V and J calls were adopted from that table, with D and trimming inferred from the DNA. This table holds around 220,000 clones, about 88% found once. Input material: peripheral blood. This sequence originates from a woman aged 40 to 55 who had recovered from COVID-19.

CDR3 region: CAWSRIPNEKLFF. The CDR3 region has the DNA TGTGCCTGGAGTCGTATCCCTAATGAAAAACTGTTTTTT. The chain couples TRBV30 to TRBJ1-4; the D is unclear. Germline V CDR1 and CDR2: GTSNPN, SVGIG (reference sequence). V was trimmed by 2 bases and J by 3 bases, leaving 7 bases between them. There are 13 residues in the CDR3.